This T cell receptor (beta chain) is from a study of cytomegalovirus exposure and HLA in healthy donors. Whole-study context: HLA-typed donors contributed 65 million to 85 million unique TCRs, which were held in an early data release. General study points: By a later analysis, the bulk of CMV-associated TCR beta chains appeared HLA-restricted. Reportedly, TCR beta sequences accurately predicted HLA-A and HLA-B alleles in most subjects. Prior analysis indicated that the majority of TCR beta V segments exhibited productivity approximately 87% or approximately 30% of the time.

PCR primers comprised 60 Vbeta and 13 Jbeta primers. This table comes from immunoSEQ multiplex PCR, and its TCRdb copy is limited to in-frame clones, with some not included. Of about 140,000 clones listed, about four fifths are singletons. As to this clone: Its antigen is not identified.

The sequenced sample consisted of PBMCs. The clonotype was recovered from a female donor in good health and CMV-seronegative.

CDR3 amino acids: CAWSRQSYGYTF. Written as DNA, the CDR3 is TGTGCCTGGAGTAGACAGAGCTATGGCTACACCTTC. This rearrangement joins TRBV30 to TRBJ1-2, with a weak D call TRBD1 (5 bases). Germline assignment: CDR1 GTSNPN and CDR2 SVGIG (reference sequence). Trimming cost V 2 bases and J 4 bases, with 8 bases left between them. The length of the CDR3 is 12 residues.